This entry describes one TCR beta chain. Repertoires were generated with immunoSEQ multiplex PCR, while TCRdb's copy carries only in-frame clones and drops some. The sample contains 330,000 or so clones, about nine tenths of which appear only once. The entry originates in a study of cytomegalovirus exposure and HLA in healthy donors. V lost 3 bases, J lost 6 bases, and 15 bases lay in between. Germline V gene sequence: CDR1 MNHNY, CDR2 SVGAGI (reference sequence). The CDR3 contains 14 residues. Sequencing input: PBMCs. The chain employs TRBV6-6 and TRBJ2-7; no definite D call. The TCR comes from a woman aged 18 to 35 in good health and CMV-seronegative. For the CDR3, the DNA is TGTGCCAGCAGTTATTACTCCAACTCCATCGAGCAGTACTTC. Protein product: CASSYYSNSIEQYF.